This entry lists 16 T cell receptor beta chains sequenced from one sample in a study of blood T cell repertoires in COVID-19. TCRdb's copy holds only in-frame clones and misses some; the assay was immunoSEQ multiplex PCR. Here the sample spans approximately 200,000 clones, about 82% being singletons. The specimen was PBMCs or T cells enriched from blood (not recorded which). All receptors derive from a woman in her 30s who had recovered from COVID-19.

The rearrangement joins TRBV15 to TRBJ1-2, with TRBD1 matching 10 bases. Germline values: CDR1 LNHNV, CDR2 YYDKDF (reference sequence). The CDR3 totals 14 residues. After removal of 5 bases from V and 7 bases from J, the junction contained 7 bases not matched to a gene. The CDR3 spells CATSHDRGPAGYTF. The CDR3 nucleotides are TGTGCCACCAGCCATGACAGGGGGCCTGCTGGCTACACCTTC.

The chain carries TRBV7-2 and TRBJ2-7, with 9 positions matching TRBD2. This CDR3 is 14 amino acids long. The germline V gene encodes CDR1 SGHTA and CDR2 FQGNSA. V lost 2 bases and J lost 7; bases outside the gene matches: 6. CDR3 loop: CASSLMTSGPEQYF. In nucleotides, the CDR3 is TGTGCCAGCAGCTTAATGACTAGCGGCCCGGAGCAGTACTTC.

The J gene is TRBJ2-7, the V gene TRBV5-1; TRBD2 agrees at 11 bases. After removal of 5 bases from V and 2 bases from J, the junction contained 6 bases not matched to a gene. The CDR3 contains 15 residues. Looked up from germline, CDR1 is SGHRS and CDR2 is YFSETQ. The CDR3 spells CASRLTSGSTYEQYF. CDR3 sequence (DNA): TGCGCCAGCAGGCTAACTAGCGGGAGTACCTACGAGCAGTACTTC.

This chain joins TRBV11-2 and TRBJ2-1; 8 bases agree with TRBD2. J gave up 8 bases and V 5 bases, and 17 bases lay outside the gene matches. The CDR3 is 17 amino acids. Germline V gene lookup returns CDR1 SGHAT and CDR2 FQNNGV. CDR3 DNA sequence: TGTGCCAGCAGCCCGATCAAGAATAGCGGGAACGGCGATGAGCAGTTCTTC. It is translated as CASSPIKNSGNGDEQFF.

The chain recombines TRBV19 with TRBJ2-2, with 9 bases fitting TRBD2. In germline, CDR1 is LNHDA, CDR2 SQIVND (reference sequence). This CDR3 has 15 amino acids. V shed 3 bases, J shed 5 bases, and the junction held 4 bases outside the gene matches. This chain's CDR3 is CASSISGSGTGELFF. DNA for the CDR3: TGTGCCAGTAGTATTAGCGGGAGTGGGACCGGGGAGCTGTTTTTT.

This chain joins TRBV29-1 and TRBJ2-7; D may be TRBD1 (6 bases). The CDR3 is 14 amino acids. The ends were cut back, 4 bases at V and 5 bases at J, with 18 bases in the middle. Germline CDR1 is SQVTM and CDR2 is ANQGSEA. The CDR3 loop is CSVALRTAADEQYF. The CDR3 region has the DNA TGCAGCGTTGCCCTGAGGACAGCCGCGGACGAGCAGTACTTC.

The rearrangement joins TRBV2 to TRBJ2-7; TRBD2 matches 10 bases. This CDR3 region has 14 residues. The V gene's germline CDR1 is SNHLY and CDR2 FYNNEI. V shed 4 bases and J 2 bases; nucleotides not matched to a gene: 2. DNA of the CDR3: TGTGCCAGCAGTGGAACTAGCGGGGCCTACGAGCAGTACTTC. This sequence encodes CASSGTSGAYEQYF.

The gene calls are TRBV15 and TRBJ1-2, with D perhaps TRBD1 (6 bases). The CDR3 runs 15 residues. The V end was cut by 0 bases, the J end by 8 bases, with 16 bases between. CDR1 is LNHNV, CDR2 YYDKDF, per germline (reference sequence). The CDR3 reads CATSRDQGNLRGYTF. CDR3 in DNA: TGTGCCACCAGCAGAGACCAGGGGAACCTCAGGGGCTACACCTTC.

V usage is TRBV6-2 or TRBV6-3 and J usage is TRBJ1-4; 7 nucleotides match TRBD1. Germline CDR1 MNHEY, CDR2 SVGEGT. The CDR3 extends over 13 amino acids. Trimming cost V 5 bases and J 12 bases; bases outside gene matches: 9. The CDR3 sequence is CASSGTVPVQLFF. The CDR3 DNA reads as TGTGCCAGCAGTGGGACAGTCCCGGTTCAACTGTTTTTT.

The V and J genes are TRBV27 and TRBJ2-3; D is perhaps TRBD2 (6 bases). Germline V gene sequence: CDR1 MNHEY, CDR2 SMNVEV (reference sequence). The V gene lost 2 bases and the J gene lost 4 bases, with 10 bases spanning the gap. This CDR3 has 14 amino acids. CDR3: CASSLLGLPDTQYF. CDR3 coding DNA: TGTGCCAGCAGTTTACTGGGACTCCCAGATACGCAGTATTTT.

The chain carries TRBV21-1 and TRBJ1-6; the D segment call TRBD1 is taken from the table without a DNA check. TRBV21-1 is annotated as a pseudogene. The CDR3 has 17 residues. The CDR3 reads CASSKGQGESYNSPLHF. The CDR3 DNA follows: TGTGCCAGCAGCAAAGGGCAGGGCGAATCCTATAATTCACCCCTCCACTTT.

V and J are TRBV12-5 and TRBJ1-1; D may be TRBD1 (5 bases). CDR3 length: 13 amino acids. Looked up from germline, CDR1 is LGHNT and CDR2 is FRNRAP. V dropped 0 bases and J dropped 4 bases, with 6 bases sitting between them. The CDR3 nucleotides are TGTGCTAGTGGTTTGGTCGGGGGCACTGAAGCTTTCTTT. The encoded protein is CASGLVGGTEAFF.

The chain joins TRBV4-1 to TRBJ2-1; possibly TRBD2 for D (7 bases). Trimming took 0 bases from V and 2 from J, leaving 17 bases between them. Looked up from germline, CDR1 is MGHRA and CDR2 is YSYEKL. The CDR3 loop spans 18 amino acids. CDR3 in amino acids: CASSQDGEGEAPYNEQFF. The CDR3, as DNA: TGCGCCAGCAGCCAAGATGGGGAGGGGGAGGCACCCTACAATGAGCAGTTCTTC.

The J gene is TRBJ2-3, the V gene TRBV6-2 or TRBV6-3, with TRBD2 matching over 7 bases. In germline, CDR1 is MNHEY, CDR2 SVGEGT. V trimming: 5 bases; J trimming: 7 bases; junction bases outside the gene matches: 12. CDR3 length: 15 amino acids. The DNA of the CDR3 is TGTGCCAGCAGTAGGGCGGGGGATCTCCTTTATACGCAGTATTTT. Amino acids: CASSRAGDLLYTQYF.

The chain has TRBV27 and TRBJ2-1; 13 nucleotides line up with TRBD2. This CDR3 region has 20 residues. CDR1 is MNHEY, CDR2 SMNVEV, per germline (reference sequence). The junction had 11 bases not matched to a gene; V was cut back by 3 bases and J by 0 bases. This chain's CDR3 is CASSLSGTSGTLSSYNEQFF. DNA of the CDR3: TGTGCCAGCAGTTTGTCGGGGACTAGCGGGACCTTAAGCTCCTACAATGAGCAGTTCTTC.

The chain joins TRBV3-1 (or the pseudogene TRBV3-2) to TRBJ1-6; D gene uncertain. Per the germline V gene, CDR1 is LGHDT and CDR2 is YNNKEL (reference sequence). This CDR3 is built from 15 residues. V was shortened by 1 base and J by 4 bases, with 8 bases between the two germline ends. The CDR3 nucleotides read TGTGCCAGCAGCCAAGTGGGAGGGTATAATTCACCCCTCCACTTT. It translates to CASSQVGGYNSPLHF.